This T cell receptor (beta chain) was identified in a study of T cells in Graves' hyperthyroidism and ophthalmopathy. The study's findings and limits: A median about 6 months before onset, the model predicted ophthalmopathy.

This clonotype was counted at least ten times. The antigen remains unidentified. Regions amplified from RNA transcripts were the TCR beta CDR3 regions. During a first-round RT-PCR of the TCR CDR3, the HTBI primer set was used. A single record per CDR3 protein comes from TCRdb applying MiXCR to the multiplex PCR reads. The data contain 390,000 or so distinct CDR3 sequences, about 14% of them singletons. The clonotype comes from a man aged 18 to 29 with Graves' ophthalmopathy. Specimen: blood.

The DNA for the CDR3 is TGTGCCAGCAGTGAATTGGACAGGGGAGGACCCCTCCACTTT. Translated: CASSELDRGGPLHF. The chain employs TRBV2 and TRBJ1-6; 9 nucleotides agree with TRBD1. The V and J ends lost 2 bases and 12 bases, in that order; junction bases with no gene match: 5. The CDR3 totals 14 residues. CDR1 is SNHLY, CDR2 FYNNEI, per germline.